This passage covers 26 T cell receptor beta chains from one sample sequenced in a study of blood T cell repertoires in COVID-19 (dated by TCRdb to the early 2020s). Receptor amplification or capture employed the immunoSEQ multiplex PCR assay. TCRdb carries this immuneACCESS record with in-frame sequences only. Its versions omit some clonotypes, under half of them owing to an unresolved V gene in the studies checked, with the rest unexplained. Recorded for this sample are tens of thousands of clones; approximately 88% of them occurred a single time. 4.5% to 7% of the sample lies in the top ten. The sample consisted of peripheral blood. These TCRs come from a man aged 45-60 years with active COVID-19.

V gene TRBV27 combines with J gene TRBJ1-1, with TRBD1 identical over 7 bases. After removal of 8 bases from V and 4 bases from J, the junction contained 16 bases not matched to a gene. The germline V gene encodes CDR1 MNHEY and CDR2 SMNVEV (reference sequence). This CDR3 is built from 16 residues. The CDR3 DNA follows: TGTGCCAGCGACCGGGAGGGGGCGGCGGTGGGCACTGAAGCTTTCTTT. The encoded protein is CASDREGAAVGTEAFF.

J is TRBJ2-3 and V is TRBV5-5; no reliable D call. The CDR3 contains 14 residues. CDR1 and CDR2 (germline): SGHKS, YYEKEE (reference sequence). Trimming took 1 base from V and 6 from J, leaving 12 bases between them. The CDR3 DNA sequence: TGTGCCAGCAGCTTGAACCCAGCCGGGGATACGCAGTATTTT. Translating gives CASSLNPAGDTQYF.

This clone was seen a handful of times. CDR3 sequence reads: CASSPPDAGGYTF. The CDR3, as DNA: TGTGCCAGCAGCCCCCCGGACGCGGGGGGCTACACCTTC. The V call is TRBV3-1 (or the pseudogene TRBV3-2), the J call TRBJ1-2; D unresolved. Deletions cut 4 bases from V and 8 bases from J, with 14 bases between. Germline V gene data show CDR1 as LGHDT and CDR2 as YNNKEL (reference sequence). This CDR3 has 13 amino acids.

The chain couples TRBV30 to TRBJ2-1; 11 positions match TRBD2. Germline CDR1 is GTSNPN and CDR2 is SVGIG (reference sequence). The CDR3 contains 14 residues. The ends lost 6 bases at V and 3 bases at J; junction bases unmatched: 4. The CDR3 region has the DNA TGTGCCTGCCCGACTAGCGGGGTCTACAATGAGCAGTTCTTC. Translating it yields CACPTSGVYNEQFF.

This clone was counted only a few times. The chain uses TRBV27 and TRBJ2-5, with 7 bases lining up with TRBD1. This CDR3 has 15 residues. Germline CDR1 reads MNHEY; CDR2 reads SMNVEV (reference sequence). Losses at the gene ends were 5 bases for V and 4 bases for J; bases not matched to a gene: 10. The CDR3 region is CASSPDRARLETQYF. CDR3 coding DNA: TGTGCCAGCAGTCCCGACAGGGCAAGGTTAGAGACCCAGTACTTC.

The CDR3 DNA reads TGTGCCAGCAGGAACAGGGCGAACACCGGGGAGCTGTTTTTT. Translation: CASRNRANTGELFF. The gene calls are TRBV2 and TRBJ2-2; D is possibly TRBD1 (6 bases). V lost 6 bases and J 0 bases, leaving 8 bases between the germline ends. Per the germline V gene, CDR1 is SNHLY and CDR2 is FYNNEI. The CDR3 has 14 amino acids.

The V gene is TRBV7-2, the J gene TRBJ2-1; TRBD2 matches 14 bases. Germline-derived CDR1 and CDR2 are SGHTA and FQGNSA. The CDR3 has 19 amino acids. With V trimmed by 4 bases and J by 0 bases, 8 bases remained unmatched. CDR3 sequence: CASSSWTSGGPSSYNEQFF. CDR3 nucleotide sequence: TGTGCCAGCAGCTCTTGGACTAGCGGGGGGCCTAGCTCCTACAATGAGCAGTTCTTC.

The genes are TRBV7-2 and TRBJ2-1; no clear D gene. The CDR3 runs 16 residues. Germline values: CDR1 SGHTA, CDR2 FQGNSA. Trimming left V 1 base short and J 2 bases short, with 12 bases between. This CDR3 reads CASSLGPPPTYNEQFF. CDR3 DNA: TGTGCCAGCAGCTTAGGGCCCCCCCCCACCTACAATGAGCAGTTCTTC. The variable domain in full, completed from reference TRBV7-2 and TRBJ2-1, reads GAGVSQSPSNKVTEKGKDVELRCDPISGHTALYWYRQSLGQGLEFLIYFQGNSAPDKSGLPSDRFSAERTGGSVSTLTIQRTQQEDSAVYLCASSLGPPPTYNEQFFGPGTRLTVL.

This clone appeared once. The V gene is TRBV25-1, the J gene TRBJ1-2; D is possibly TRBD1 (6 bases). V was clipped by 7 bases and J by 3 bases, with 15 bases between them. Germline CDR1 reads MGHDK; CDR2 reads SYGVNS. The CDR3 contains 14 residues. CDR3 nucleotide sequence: TGTGCCAGCACCGAACAGGGTCTGGACTATGGCTACACCTTC. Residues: CASTEQGLDYGYTF.

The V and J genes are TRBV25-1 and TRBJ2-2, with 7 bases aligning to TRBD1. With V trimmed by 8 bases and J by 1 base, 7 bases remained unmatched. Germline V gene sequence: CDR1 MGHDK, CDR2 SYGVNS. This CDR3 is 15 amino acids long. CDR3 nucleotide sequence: TGTGCCAGCGAGGGAAGGACAGGGAACACCGGGGAGCTGTTTTTT. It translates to CASEGRTGNTGELFF.

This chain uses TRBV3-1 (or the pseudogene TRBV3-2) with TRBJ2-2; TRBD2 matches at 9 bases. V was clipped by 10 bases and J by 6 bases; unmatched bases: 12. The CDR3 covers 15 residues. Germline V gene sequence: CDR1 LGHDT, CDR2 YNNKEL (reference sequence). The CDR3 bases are TGTGCCACCAGGACTAGCGAGGGAGTCTCCGGGGAGCTGTTTTTT. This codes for CATRTSEGVSGELFF.

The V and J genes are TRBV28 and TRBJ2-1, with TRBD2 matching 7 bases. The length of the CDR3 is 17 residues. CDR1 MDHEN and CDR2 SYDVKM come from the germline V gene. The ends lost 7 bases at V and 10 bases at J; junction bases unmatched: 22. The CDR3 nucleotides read TGTGCCAGCACCGTCACCCGCCGGGACTATTTCAGTATAGAGCAGTTCTTC. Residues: CASTVTRRDYFSIEQFF.

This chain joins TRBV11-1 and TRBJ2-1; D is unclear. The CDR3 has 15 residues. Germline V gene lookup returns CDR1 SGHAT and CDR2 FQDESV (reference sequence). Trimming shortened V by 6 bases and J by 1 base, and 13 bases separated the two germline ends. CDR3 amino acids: CASRRDGGSYNEQFF. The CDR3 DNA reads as TGTGCCAGCAGAAGAGACGGCGGTTCCTACAATGAGCAGTTCTTC.

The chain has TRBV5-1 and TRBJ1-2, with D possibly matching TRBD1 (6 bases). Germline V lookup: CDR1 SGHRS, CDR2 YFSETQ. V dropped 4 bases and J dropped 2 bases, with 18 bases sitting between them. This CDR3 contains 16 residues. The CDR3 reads CASSEATGKGNYGYTF. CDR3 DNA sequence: TGCGCCAGCAGCGAGGCTACAGGGAAGGGAAACTATGGCTACACCTTC.

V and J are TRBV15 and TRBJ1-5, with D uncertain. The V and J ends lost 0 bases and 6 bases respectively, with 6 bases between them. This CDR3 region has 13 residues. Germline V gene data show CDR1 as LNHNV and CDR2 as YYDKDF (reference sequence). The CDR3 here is CATSRDRVQPQHF. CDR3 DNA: TGTGCCACCAGCAGAGATCGGGTTCAGCCCCAGCATTTT.

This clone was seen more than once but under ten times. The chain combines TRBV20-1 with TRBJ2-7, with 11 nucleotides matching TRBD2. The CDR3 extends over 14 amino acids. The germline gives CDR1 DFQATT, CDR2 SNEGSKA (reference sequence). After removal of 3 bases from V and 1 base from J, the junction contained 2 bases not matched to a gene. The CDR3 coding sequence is TGCAGTGCTAGTCCTAGCGGGGGGTCCTACGAGCAGTACTTC. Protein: CSASPSGGSYEQYF.

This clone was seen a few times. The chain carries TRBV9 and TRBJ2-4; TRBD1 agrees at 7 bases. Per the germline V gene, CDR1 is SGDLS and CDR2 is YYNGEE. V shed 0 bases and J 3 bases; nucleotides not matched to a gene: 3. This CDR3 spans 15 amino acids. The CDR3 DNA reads TGTGCCAGCAGCGTAGGACAGGGCGGCAAAAACATTCAGTACTTC. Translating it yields CASSVGQGGKNIQYF.

The CDR3 sequence is CASSLRVGGSYEQFF. For the CDR3, the DNA is TGCGCCAGCAGCTTGAGGGTAGGAGGAAGCTATGAGCAGTTCTTC. The chain uses TRBV5-1 and TRBJ2-1, with D perhaps TRBD2 (5 bases). This CDR3 is built from 15 residues. Germline loops: CDR1 SGHRS, CDR2 YFSETQ. The ends were cut back, 1 base at V and 8 bases at J, with 16 bases in the middle.

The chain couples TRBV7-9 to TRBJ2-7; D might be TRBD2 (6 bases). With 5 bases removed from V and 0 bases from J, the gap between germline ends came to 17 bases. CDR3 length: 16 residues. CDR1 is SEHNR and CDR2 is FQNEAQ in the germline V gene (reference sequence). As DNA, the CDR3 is TGTGCCAGCAGCCAGATCGGGGGACGTCGCTCCTACGAGCAGTACTTC. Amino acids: CASSQIGGRRSYEQYF. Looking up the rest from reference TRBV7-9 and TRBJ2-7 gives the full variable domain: DTGVSQNPRHKITKRGQNVTFRCDPISEHNRLYWYRQTLGQGPEFLTYFQNEAQLEKSRLLSDRFSAERPKGSFSTLEIQRTEQGDSAMYLCASSQIGGRRSYEQYFGPGTRLTVT.

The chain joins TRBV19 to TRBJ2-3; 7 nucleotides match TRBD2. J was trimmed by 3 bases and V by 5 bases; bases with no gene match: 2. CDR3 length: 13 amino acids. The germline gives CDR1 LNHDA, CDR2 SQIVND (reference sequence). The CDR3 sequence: CASSRRGTDTQYF. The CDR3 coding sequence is TGTGCCAGTAGTCGGCGGGGGACAGATACGCAGTATTTT.

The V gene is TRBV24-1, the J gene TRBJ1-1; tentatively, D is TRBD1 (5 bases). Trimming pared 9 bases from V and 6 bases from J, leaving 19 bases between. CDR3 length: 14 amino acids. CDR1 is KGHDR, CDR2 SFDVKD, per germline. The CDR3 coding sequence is TGTGCCACCCGAGAGACTGTGGACACCTCTGAAGCTTTCTTT. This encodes CATRETVDTSEAFF.

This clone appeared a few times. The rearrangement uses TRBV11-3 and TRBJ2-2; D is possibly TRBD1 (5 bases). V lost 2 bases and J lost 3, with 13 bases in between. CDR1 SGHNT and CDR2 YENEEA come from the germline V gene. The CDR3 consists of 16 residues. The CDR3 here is CASSLIPTVYTGELFF. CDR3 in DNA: TGTGCCAGCAGCTTAATCCCGACAGTTTACACCGGGGAGCTGTTTTTT.

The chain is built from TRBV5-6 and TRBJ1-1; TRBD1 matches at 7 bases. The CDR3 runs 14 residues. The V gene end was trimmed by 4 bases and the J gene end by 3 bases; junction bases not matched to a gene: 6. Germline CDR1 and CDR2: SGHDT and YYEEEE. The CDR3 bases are TGTGCCAGCAGCCAAGACAGGGCGGACACTGAAGCTTTCTTT. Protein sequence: CASSQDRADTEAFF. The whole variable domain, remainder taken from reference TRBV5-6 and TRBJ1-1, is DAGVTQSPTHLIKTRGQQVTLRCSPKSGHDTVSWYQQALGQGPQFIFQYYEEEERQRGNFPDRFSGHQFPNYSSELNVNALLLGDSALYLCASSQDRADTEAFFGQGTRLTVV.

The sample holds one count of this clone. CDR3 bases: TGTGCCAGCTCACCCGAGGGGGGGACACACGTGGGAACCTACGAGCAGTACTTC. Translating gives CASSPEGGTHVGTYEQYF. V usage is TRBV21-1 and J usage is TRBJ2-7; the table's D call, TRBD2, has no DNA check behind it. TRBV21-1 is labeled a pseudogene. CDR3 length equals 18 residues.

This CDR3 reads CASSFPGGQYEQYF. As DNA, the CDR3 is TGTGCCAGCAGCTTCCCGGGAGGGCAATACGAGCAGTACTTC. The rearrangement uses TRBV5-4 and TRBJ2-7, with 8 bases aligning to TRBD2. Germline assignment: CDR1 SGHNT and CDR2 YYREEE (reference sequence). CDR3 size: 14 residues. V shed 2 bases, J shed 4 bases, and the junction held 5 bases outside the gene matches.

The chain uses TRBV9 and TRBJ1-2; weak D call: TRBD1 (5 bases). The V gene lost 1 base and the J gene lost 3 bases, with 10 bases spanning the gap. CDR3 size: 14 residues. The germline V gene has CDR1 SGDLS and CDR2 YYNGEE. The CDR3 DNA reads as TGTGCCAGCAGCGTATTCGGGGGGGACTATGGCTACACCTTC. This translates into CASSVFGGDYGYTF.